Given below is one T cell receptor (beta chain) in context. This sample is drawn from a study of T cell changes during pregnancy in multiple sclerosis. Using immunoSEQ multiplex PCR, the repertoire was profiled, and TCRdb retains in-frame clones only, with some absent. The sample shows tens of thousands of clones, around 92% of them seen only once. V lost 5 bases and J lost 2, with 12 bases in between. Germline assignment: CDR1 SGHVS and CDR2 FQNEAQ. This CDR3 spans 14 amino acids. The sequence was obtained from a female donor in good health, enrolled as a control in a pregnancy study. Sequencing used CD4+ T cells from peripheral blood mononuclear cells, obtained after pregnancy. This chain joins TRBV7-8 and TRBJ1-2; D may be TRBD1 (6 bases). The CDR3 region has the DNA TGTGCCAGCAGCCGGACAGAGGCGAACTATGGCTACACCTTC. Residues: CASSRTEANYGYTF.